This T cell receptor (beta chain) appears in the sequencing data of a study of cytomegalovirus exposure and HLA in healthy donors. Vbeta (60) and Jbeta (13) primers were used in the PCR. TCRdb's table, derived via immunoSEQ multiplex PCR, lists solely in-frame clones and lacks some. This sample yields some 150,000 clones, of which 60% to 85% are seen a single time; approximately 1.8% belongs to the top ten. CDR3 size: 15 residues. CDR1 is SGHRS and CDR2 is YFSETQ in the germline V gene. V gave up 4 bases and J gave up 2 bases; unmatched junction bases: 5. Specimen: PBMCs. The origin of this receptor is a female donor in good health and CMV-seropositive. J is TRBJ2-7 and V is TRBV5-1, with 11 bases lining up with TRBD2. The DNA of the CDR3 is TGCGCCAGCAGCCCGGGACTAGCGGTCCCCTACGAGCAGTACTTC. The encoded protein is CASSPGLAVPYEQYF.